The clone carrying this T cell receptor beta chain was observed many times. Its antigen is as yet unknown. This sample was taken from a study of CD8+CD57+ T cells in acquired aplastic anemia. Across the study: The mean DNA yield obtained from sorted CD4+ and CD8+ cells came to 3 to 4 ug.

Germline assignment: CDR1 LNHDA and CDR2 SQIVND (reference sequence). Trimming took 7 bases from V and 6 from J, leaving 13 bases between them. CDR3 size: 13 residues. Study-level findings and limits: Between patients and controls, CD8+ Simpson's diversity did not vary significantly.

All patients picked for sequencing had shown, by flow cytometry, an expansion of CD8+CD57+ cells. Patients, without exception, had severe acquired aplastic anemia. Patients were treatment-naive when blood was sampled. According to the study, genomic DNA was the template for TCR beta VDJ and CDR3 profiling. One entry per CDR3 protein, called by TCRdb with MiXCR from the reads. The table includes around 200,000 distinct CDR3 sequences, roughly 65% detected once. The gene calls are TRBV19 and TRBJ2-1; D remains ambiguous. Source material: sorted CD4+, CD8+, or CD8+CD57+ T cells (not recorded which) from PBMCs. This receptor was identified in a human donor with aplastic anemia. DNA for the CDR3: TGTGCCAGTACCTCCCTAGTTCGCAATGAGCAGTTCTTC. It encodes CASTSLVRNEQFF. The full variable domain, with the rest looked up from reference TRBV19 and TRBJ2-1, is DGGITQSPKYLFRKEGQNVTLSCEQNLNHDAMYWYRQDPGQGLRLIYYSQIVNDFQKGDIAEGYSVSREKKESFPLTVTSAQKNPTAFYLCASTSLVRNEQFFGPGTRLTVL.